Below are 18 T cell receptor beta chains sequenced from a single sample in a study of CD8+ T cells in alopecia areata. Treatment denoted: oral pan-JAK inhibitor, 5-10 mg twice daily. Reverse transcription of extracted RNA yielded cDNA, which provided the sequencing template. Some clones are missing from TCRdb's copy, which holds only in-frame ones; the method was immunoSEQ multiplex PCR. Of about 190,000 clones listed, under 80% are singletons. Sample: CD4+ T cells sorted from blood, taken at roughly week 49, from a patient treated with tofacitinib. The receptors originated from a human donor with alopecia areata.

The V and J genes are TRBV30 and TRBJ1-5, with D possibly matching TRBD1 (6 bases). Deletions cut 1 base from V and 4 bases from J, with 11 bases between. CDR1 and CDR2 (germline): GTSNPN, SVGIG (reference sequence). There are 14 residues in the CDR3. This CDR3 is CAWSEGTPNQPQHF. The CDR3 bases are TGTGCCTGGAGTGAGGGGACACCGAATCAGCCCCAGCATTTT.

The V call is TRBV7-2, the J call TRBJ2-2, with 11 bases identical to TRBD2. Germline V CDR1 and CDR2: SGHTA, FQGNSA. V shed 5 bases, J shed 4 bases, and the junction held 6 bases outside the gene matches. This CDR3 has 16 residues. The CDR3: CASSPRLAGLTGELFF. CDR3 DNA: TGTGCCAGCAGCCCACGACTAGCGGGACTCACCGGGGAGCTGTTTTTT.

In its sample, this clone was seen a few times. As DNA, the CDR3 is TGTGCCACCCGGACCGGGGGAAGCACAGATACGCAGTATTTT. It encodes CATRTGGSTDTQYF. The chain combines TRBV10-3 with TRBJ2-3, with D perhaps TRBD2 (6 bases). V was trimmed by 10 bases and J by 0 bases, leaving 14 bases between them. The CDR3 has 14 residues. Germline CDR1 reads ENHRY; CDR2 reads SYGVKD.

The chain recombines TRBV5-1 with TRBJ1-1; 7 bases are shared with TRBD1. CDR3 size: 15 residues. Germline V gene sequence: CDR1 SGHRS, CDR2 YFSETQ. J was trimmed by 0 bases and V by 4 bases; bases with no gene match: 6. CDR3 residues: CASSPAGGMNTEAFF. In nucleotides, the CDR3 is TGCGCCAGCAGCCCCGCAGGGGGAATGAACACTGAAGCTTTCTTT. Filled out from reference TRBV5-1 and TRBJ1-1, the complete variable domain reads KAGVTQTPRYLIKTRGQQVTLSCSPISGHRSVSWYQQTPGQGLQFLFEYFSETQRNKGNFPGRFSGRQFSNSRSEMNVSTLELGDSALYLCASSPAGGMNTEAFFGQGTRLTVV.

This clone occurred a few times. The gene calls are TRBV5-1 and TRBJ2-7; TRBD1 matches 9 bases. CDR1 is SGHRS and CDR2 is YFSETQ in the germline V gene. The junction had 6 bases not matched to a gene; V was cut back by 0 bases and J by 2 bases. This CDR3 has 16 residues. Here the CDR3 reads CASSLGDRGKAYEQYF. In DNA form, the CDR3 reads TGCGCCAGCAGCTTGGGTGACAGGGGGAAGGCCTACGAGCAGTACTTC.

The V gene is TRBV29-1, the J gene TRBJ1-1, with a possible D match to TRBD1 (5 bases). The V end lost 4 bases, the J end lost 6 bases, and 18 bases lay between the germline ends. The length of the CDR3 is 14 residues. From germline, CDR1 is SQVTM and CDR2 ANQGSEA. CDR3 sequence: CSVVGAGVIPEAFF. In DNA, the CDR3 is TGCAGCGTTGTTGGGGCCGGGGTCATCCCTGAAGCTTTCTTT. Full variable domain (remainder filled in from reference TRBV29-1 and TRBJ1-1): SAVISQKPSRDICQRGTSLTIQCQVDSQVTMMFWYRQQPGQSLTLIATANQGSEATYESGFVIDKFPISRPNLTFSTLTVSNMSPEDSSIYLCSVVGAGVIPEAFFGQGTRLTVV.

The chain recombines TRBV29-1 with TRBJ2-3, with TRBD2 identical over 7 bases. Germline V gene lookup returns CDR1 SQVTM and CDR2 ANQGSEA. V dropped 0 bases and J dropped 3; count of bases not matched to a gene: 0. This CDR3 comprises 13 residues. CDR3 sequence: CSVEEGGTDTQYF. The DNA for the CDR3 is TGCAGCGTTGAAGAGGGGGGGACAGATACGCAGTATTTT.

The chain is built from TRBV29-1 and TRBJ1-2, with D hard to call. This CDR3 has 12 amino acids. From germline, CDR1 is SQVTM and CDR2 ANQGSEA. V was clipped by 4 bases and J by 4 bases, with 10 bases between them. CDR3 sequence: CSVVEGPYGYTF. CDR3 DNA sequence: TGCAGCGTTGTAGAAGGTCCCTATGGCTACACCTTC.

This sequence joins TRBV5-4 and TRBJ2-7; the match to TRBD1 covers 9 bases. The V segment lost 4 bases and the J segment 4 bases; nucleotides outside the gene matches: 3. The length of the CDR3 is 13 residues. Germline V CDR1 and CDR2: SGHNT, YYREEE (reference sequence). CDR3 sequence (DNA): TGTGCCAGCAGCAGAGGGACAGGGTACGAGCAGTACTTC. This sequence encodes CASSRGTGYEQYF. Full variable domain (rest looked up from reference TRBV5-4 and TRBJ2-7): ETGVTQSPTHLIKTRGQQVTLRCSSQSGHNTVSWYQQALGQGPQFIFQYYREEENGRGNFPPRFSGLQFPNYSSELNVNALELDDSALYLCASSRGTGYEQYFGPGTRLTVT.

The genes are TRBV25-1 and TRBJ2-2; TRBD1 might be the D (6 bases). The CDR3 contains 14 residues. Germline V CDR1 and CDR2: MGHDK, SYGVNS. Deletions cut 2 bases from V and 6 bases from J, with 10 bases between. The CDR3 sequence is CASSELRGAGELFF. The CDR3 DNA sequence: TGTGCCAGCAGTGAACTCAGGGGAGCCGGGGAGCTGTTTTTT.

A few counts support this clone. The chain employs TRBV6-5 and TRBJ2-5; 8 bases are shared with TRBD1. The CDR3 contains 14 residues. J lost 7 bases, V lost 5 bases, and 9 bases had no gene match. The V gene's germline CDR1 is MNHEY and CDR2 SVGAGI. CDR3 in DNA: TGTGCCAGCAGTCCGCCCGGGACAGGAGGGACCCAGTACTTC. Translated: CASSPPGTGGTQYF.

This clone was counted between two and nine times. This chain joins TRBV29-1 and TRBJ1-1; no clear D gene. The germline gives CDR1 SQVTM, CDR2 ANQGSEA. The CDR3 has 13 amino acids. V lost 4 bases and J lost 0, with 9 bases in between. This CDR3 reads CSVAGILNTEAFF. CDR3 bases: TGCAGCGTTGCGGGGATCTTGAACACTGAAGCTTTCTTT.

This rearrangement joins TRBV2 to TRBJ2-2; D possibly corresponds to TRBD2 (6 bases). CDR3 length equals 12 residues. Germline values: CDR1 SNHLY, CDR2 FYNNEI. The ends were cut back, 6 bases at V and 6 bases at J, with 8 bases in the middle. The CDR3, as DNA: TGTGCCAGCAGATGGAGGGCCGGGGAGCTGTTTTTT. Protein product: CASRWRAGELFF.

The chain links TRBV25-1 to TRBJ1-2, with 7 bases that match TRBD1. This CDR3 is built from 15 residues. Trimming took 1 base from V and 8 from J; bases not matched to a gene: 10. Germline V gives CDR1 MGHDK, CDR2 SYGVNS. The CDR3 spells CASSESDRTSRGYTF. The DNA for the CDR3 is TGTGCCAGCAGTGAATCGGACAGGACCTCTCGGGGCTACACCTTC.

V is TRBV29-1 and J is TRBJ2-3; a weak D match, TRBD1 (6 bases). V was cut by 6 bases and J by 9 bases, with 16 bases left in between. Germline CDR1 and CDR2: SQVTM and ANQGSEA. CDR3 size: 12 residues. The CDR3 DNA sequence: TGCAGCGTCAGGACAGTCGGCGACACGCAGTATTTT. This translates into CSVRTVGDTQYF.

This rearrangement joins TRBV5-4 to TRBJ2-2; tentative D call: TRBD1 (5 bases). Looked up from germline, CDR1 is SGHNT and CDR2 is YYREEE (reference sequence). This CDR3 is 14 amino acids long. Trimming pared 0 bases from V and 7 bases from J, leaving 10 bases between. The CDR3 coding sequence is TGTGCCAGCAGCTTGGTCCAGGGCGGCGGGGAGCTGTTTTTT. This encodes CASSLVQGGGELFF.

The CDR3 nucleotides are TGCAGCGTCGCAGGGGTAGATACGCAGTATTTT. Encoded protein: CSVAGVDTQYF. The V and J genes are TRBV29-1 and TRBJ2-3; tentative D call: TRBD1 (6 bases). The germline V and J ends were trimmed by 6 bases and 5 bases, with 9 bases remaining between them. CDR3 size: 11 residues. From germline, CDR1 is SQVTM and CDR2 ANQGSEA.

This clone was found once. V gene TRBV25-1 combines with J gene TRBJ1-6; D perhaps matches TRBD1 (5 bases). In germline, CDR1 is MGHDK, CDR2 SYGVNS. V was cut by 8 bases and J by 10 bases, with 15 bases left in between. CDR3 length equals 13 residues. The CDR3 nucleotides read TGTGCCAGCTCCGAAGGGGTAAGCTCACCCCTCCACTTT. This gives the protein CASSEGVSSPLHF.